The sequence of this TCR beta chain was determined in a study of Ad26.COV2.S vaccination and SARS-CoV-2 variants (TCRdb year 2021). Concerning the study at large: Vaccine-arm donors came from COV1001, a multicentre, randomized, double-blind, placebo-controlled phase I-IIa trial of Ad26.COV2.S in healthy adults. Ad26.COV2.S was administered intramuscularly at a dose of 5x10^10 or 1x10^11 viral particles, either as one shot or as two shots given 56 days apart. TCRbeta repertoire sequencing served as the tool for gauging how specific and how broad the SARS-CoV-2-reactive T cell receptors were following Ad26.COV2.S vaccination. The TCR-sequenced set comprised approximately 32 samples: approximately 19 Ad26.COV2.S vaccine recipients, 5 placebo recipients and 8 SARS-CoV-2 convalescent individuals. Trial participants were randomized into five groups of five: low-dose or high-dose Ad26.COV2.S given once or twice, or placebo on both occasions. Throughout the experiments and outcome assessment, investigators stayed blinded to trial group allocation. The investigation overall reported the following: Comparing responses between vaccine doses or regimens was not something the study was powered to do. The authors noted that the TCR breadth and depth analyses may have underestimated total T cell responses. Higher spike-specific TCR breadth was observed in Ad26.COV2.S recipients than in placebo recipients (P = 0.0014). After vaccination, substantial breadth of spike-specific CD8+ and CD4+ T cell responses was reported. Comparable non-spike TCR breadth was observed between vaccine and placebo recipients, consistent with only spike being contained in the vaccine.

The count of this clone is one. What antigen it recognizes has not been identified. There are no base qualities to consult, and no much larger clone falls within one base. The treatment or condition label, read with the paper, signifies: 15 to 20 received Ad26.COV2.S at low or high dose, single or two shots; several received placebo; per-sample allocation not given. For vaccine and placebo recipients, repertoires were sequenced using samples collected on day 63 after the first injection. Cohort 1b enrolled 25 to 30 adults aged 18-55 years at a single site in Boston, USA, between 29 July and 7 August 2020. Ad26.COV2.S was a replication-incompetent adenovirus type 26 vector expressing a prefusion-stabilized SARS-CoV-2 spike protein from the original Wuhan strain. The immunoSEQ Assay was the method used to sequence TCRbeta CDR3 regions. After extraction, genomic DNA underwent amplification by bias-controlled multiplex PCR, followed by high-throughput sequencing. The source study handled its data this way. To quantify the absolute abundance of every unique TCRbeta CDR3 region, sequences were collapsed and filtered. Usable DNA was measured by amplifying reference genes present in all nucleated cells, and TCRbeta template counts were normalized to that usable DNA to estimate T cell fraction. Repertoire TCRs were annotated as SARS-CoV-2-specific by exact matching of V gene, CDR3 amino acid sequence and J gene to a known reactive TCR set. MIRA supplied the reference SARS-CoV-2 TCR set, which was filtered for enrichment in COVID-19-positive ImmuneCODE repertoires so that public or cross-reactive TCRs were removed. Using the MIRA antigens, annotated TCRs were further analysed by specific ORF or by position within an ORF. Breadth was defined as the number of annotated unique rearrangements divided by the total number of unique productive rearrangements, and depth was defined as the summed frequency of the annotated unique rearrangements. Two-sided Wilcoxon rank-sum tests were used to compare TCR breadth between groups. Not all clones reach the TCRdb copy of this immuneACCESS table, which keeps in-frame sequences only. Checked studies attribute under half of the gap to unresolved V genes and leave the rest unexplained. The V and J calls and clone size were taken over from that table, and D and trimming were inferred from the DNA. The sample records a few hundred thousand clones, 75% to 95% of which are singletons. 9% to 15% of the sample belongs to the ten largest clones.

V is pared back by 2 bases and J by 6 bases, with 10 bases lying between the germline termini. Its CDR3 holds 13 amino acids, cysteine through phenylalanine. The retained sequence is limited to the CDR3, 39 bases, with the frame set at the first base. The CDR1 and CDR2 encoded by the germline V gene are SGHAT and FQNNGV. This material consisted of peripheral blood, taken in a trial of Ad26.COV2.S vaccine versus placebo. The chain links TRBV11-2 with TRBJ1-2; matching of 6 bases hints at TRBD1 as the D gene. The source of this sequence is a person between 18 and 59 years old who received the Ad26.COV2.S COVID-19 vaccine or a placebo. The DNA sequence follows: TGTGCCAGCAGCTTAACCGCAGGGGATGGCTACACCTTC. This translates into CASSLTAGDGYTF. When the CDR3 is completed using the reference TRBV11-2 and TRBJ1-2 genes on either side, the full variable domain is EAGVAQSPRYKIIEKRQSVAFWCNPISGHATLYWYQQILGQGPKLLIQFQNNGVVDDSQLPKDRFSAERLKGVDSTLKIQPAKLEDSAVYLCASSLTAGDGYTFGSGTRLTVV.